The 23 T cell receptor beta chains below come from one sample, sequenced in a study of T cell repertoires in cytomegalovirus infection. MiXCR, run by TCRdb on the reads, gives a single entry per CDR3 protein. The repertoire holds about 530,000 distinct CDR3 sequences, with about a quarter as singletons. Sequenced: PBMCs. The source of these receptors is a human donor in good health (CMV status not recorded). Some clones in this sample may be carry-over from other donors' samples.

The chain couples TRBV9 to TRBJ2-7; no clear D gene. Germline V gene data show CDR1 as SGDLS and CDR2 as YYNGEE. The V end lost 4 bases, the J end lost 6 bases, and 11 bases lay between the germline ends. CDR3 length equals 12 residues. The chain's CDR3 is CASSLPFGEQYF. The CDR3 DNA follows: TGTGCCAGCAGCTTACCCTTTGGCGAGCAGTACTTC.

In its sample, this clonotype was seen many times. The rearrangement links TRBV28 to TRBJ1-6, with a possible D match to TRBD1 (5 bases). This CDR3 comprises 16 residues. Germline CDR1 is MDHEN and CDR2 is SYDVKM. V lost 2 bases and J lost 0, with 8 bases in between. The CDR3 nucleotides read TGTGCCAGCAGTTTACAGGGCCCCTCCTATAATTCACCCCTCCACTTT. This encodes CASSLQGPSYNSPLHF.

This clonotype was seen a handful of times. V is TRBV5-6 and J is TRBJ2-7, with 7 bases identical to TRBD1. V dropped 4 bases and J dropped 6; count of bases not matched to a gene: 10. Germline-derived CDR1 and CDR2 are SGHDT and YYEEEE. This CDR3 is built from 14 residues. The CDR3 region has the DNA TGTGCCAGCAGCCACGACAGGGCTGTATCCGAGCAGTACTTC. As protein: CASSHDRAVSEQYF. The full variable domain, in which reference TRBV5-6 and TRBJ2-7 provide the parts outside the CDR3, is DAGVTQSPTHLIKTRGQQVTLRCSPKSGHDTVSWYQQALGQGPQFIFQYYEEEERQRGNFPDRFSGHQFPNYSSELNVNALLLGDSALYLCASSHDRAVSEQYFGPGTRLTVT.

V is TRBV19 and J is TRBJ1-5; the D is unclear. Germline CDR1 is LNHDA and CDR2 is SQIVND (reference sequence). Trimming shortened V by 6 bases and J by 2 bases, and 8 bases separated the two germline ends. The CDR3 runs to 13 residues. Here the CDR3 DNA reads TGTGCCAGTAGCGTTTTGGGCAATCAGCCCCAGCATTTT. It yields the protein CASSVLGNQPQHF.

This clonotype was picked up many times. The chain uses TRBV7-2 and TRBJ2-5; D might be TRBD2 (6 bases). The CDR3 contains 14 residues. Germline V gene sequence: CDR1 SGHTA, CDR2 FQGNSA. Trimming removed 1 base from V and 5 bases from J, with 11 bases in between. In nucleotides, the CDR3 is TGTGCCAGCAGCTTAGACTCGGGGAGGGAGACCCAGTACTTC. It is translated as CASSLDSGRETQYF.

This clonotype has a handful of counts. The chain carries TRBV2 and TRBJ1-5; D perhaps matches TRBD1 (5 bases). Trimming cost V 6 bases and J 6 bases, with 18 bases left between them. Germline V CDR1 and CDR2: SNHLY, FYNNEI. This CDR3 has 15 residues. The CDR3 bases are TGTGCCAGCAGGCCCGGGGGAGGGGCAGGTCAGCCCCAGCATTTT. Amino acid sequence: CASRPGGGAGQPQHF.

A word on this clonotype: Given the absence of the conserved phenylalanine or tryptophan at the CDR3 end, a read error is likely. The DNA is omitted, as the CDR3 cannot be located on it reliably, and the CDR3 follows TCRdb's listing. V and J are TRBV6-2 or TRBV6-3 and TRBJ2-7; the table assigns TRBD1, which was not confirmed against the DNA. From its first to its last residue, the CDR3 has 11 amino acids. Germline values: CDR1 MNHEY, CDR2 SVGEGT. CDR3 sequence reads: CASSYTRGPPL.

The chain is built from TRBV11-2 and TRBJ2-1, with D hard to call. The CDR3 runs to 13 residues. Between the trimmed V and J ends, which lost 0 bases and 7 bases, there was a span of 7 bases. Germline assignment: CDR1 SGHAT and CDR2 FQNNGV. Here the CDR3 DNA reads TGTGCCAGCAGCTTAGATATCCTAAATGAGCAGTTCTTC. Translation: CASSLDILNEQFF.

This clonotype occurred a few times. The chain combines TRBV4-1 with TRBJ1-6, with no clear D. The CDR3 loop spans 16 amino acids. V lost 0 bases to trimming and J lost 10 bases, with 16 bases between them. Germline V gene lookup returns CDR1 MGHRA and CDR2 YSYEKL. CDR3 in amino acids: CASSQDIGKQKSPLHF. As DNA, the CDR3 is TGCGCCAGCAGCCAAGATATCGGCAAGCAGAAGTCACCCCTCCACTTT.

The chain links TRBV11-2 to TRBJ2-1; 9 bases fit TRBD1. V dropped 4 bases and J dropped 4; count of bases not matched to a gene: 11. The CDR3 extends over 17 amino acids. The germline gives CDR1 SGHAT, CDR2 FQNNGV. CDR3 residues: CASSYGTGTGSYNEQFF. For the CDR3, the DNA is TGTGCCAGCAGCTACGGCACCGGGACAGGGTCTTACAATGAGCAGTTCTTC.

V usage is TRBV7-6 and J usage is TRBJ1-2, with 10 bases matching TRBD1. The CDR3 is 15 amino acids. Germline CDR1 and CDR2: SGHVS and FNYEAQ. Germline trimming cut 3 bases from V and 8 bases from J; bases unmatched to any gene: 9. As DNA, the CDR3 is TGTGCCAGCAGCTTCCCTGGACAGGGGGTGTGGGGCTACACCTTC. This codes for CASSFPGQGVWGYTF.

In this sample, this clonotype turned up many times. V is TRBV11-3 and J is TRBJ2-3; 13 nucleotides agree with TRBD2. The germline CDR1 and CDR2 sequences are SGHNT and YENEEA. The CDR3 covers 15 residues. V lost 4 bases to trimming and J lost 6 bases; unmatched junction nucleotides: 4. The CDR3 here is CASSSGLAGVDTQYF. For the CDR3, the DNA is TGTGCCAGCAGCTCAGGACTAGCGGGAGTCGATACGCAGTATTTT.

The chain has TRBV6-6 and TRBJ2-3; possibly TRBD1 for D (6 bases). The germline gives CDR1 MNHNY, CDR2 SVGAGI (reference sequence). V lost 5 bases and J lost 9, with 18 bases in between. The CDR3 consists of 14 residues. CDR3 amino acids: CASSVSPAGTTQYF. The CDR3 nucleotides are TGTGCCAGCAGTGTATCCCCCGCAGGGACAACGCAGTATTTT.

This clonotype was recorded at least ten times. CDR3 region: CASSLRDTSTDTQYF. In nucleotides, the CDR3 is TGTGCCAGCAGCCTACGGGACACCAGCACAGATACGCAGTATTTT. The gene calls are TRBV7-2 and TRBJ2-3, with D possibly matching TRBD1 (6 bases). The CDR3 runs to 15 residues. Germline lookup yields CDR1 SGHTA and CDR2 FQGNSA. The germline V and J ends were trimmed by 5 bases and 0 bases, with 12 bases remaining between them.

In its sample, this clonotype was seen a few times. The rearrangement joins TRBV7-9 to TRBJ2-2, with 7 bases lining up with TRBD1. CDR1 is SEHNR, CDR2 FQNEAQ, per germline (reference sequence). The V gene end was trimmed by 11 bases and the J gene end by 1 base; junction bases not matched to a gene: 16. The CDR3 has 17 residues. The chain's CDR3 is CASRGARQGENTGELFF. CDR3 nucleotides: TGTGCCTCACGCGGCGCCAGACAGGGCGAGAACACCGGGGAGCTGTTTTTT.

This clonotype has more than one count but fewer than ten. V and J are TRBV6-6 and TRBJ2-5; 8 bases are shared with TRBD2. Germline CDR1 is MNHNY and CDR2 is SVGAGI (reference sequence). The CDR3 has 14 residues. V was clipped by 5 bases and J by 5 bases; unmatched bases: 7. The CDR3 reads CASSLGLVEETQYF. Here the CDR3 DNA reads TGTGCCAGCAGTCTGGGACTAGTCGAGGAGACCCAGTACTTC.

The chain carries TRBV6-5 and TRBJ2-2; 8 bases fit TRBD2. The CDR3 is 14 amino acids. The V and J ends lost 4 bases and 4 bases, in that order; junction bases with no gene match: 2. Per germline, CDR1 MNHEY and CDR2 SVGAGI. The CDR3 spells CASSLGTSTGELFF. Written as DNA, the CDR3 is TGTGCCAGCAGTTTGGGGACTAGCACCGGGGAGCTGTTTTTT.

This clonotype was observed a single time. V and J are TRBV3-1 and TRBJ2-7; 7 positions match TRBD2. The CDR3 contains 12 residues. From germline, CDR1 is LGHDT and CDR2 YNNKEL (reference sequence). Germline trimming cut 4 bases from V and 4 bases from J; bases unmatched to any gene: 1. CDR3 sequence: CASSRGGYEQYF. CDR3 in DNA: TGTGCCAGCAGCCGGGGGGGGTACGAGCAGTACTTC.

The V and J genes are TRBV29-1 and TRBJ2-6, with D possibly matching TRBD1 (6 bases). This CDR3 is built from 16 residues. Between the trimmed V and J ends, which lost 4 bases and 0 bases, there was a span of 13 bases. CDR1 is SQVTM, CDR2 ANQGSEA, per germline. The CDR3: CSVATWTASGANVLTF. In nucleotides, the CDR3 is TGCAGCGTTGCAACTTGGACAGCCTCTGGGGCCAACGTCCTGACTTTC.

In its sample, this clonotype was seen many times. The chain couples TRBV7-2 to TRBJ1-2; 9 positions match TRBD1. In germline, CDR1 is SGHTA, CDR2 FQGNSA. V trimming: 6 bases; J trimming: 7 bases; junction bases outside the gene matches: 9. This CDR3 has 14 residues. Here the CDR3 DNA reads TGTGCCAGCAGTTTTCCGGGACAGGGACGTGGCTACACCTTC. Protein sequence: CASSFPGQGRGYTF.

This clonotype was detected only once. This chain connects TRBV6-2 or TRBV6-3 to TRBJ1-4; tentatively, D is TRBD1 (5 bases). Germline values: CDR1 MNHEY, CDR2 SVGEGT. Trimming cost V 6 bases and J 7 bases, with 18 bases left between them. The CDR3 runs to 15 residues. Here the CDR3 reads CASSPPGAGSEKLFF. CDR3 DNA: TGTGCCAGCAGCCCACCCGGGGCAGGGAGTGAAAAACTGTTTTTT.

This clonotype occurred a few times. The rearrangement links TRBV6-2 or TRBV6-3 to TRBJ2-2; 7 bases are a match to TRBD1. From germline, CDR1 is MNHEY and CDR2 SVGEGT. There are 14 residues in the CDR3. The V and J ends lost 6 bases and 6 bases, in that order; junction bases with no gene match: 7. Here the CDR3 reads CASRRQGPSGELFF. Written as DNA, the CDR3 is TGTGCCAGCAGACGACAGGGACCCTCCGGGGAGCTGTTTTTT.

The J gene is TRBJ2-7, the V gene TRBV27; 10 nucleotides line up with TRBD2. Per the germline V gene, CDR1 is MNHEY and CDR2 is SMNVEV (reference sequence). The trim removed 8 bases at V and 1 base at J, leaving 8 bases unmatched. The CDR3 has 15 amino acids. DNA of the CDR3: TGTGCCAGCGGACCAGGGACTAGCGTTTCCTACGAGCAGTACTTC. Protein product: CASGPGTSVSYEQYF.